This TCR beta chain was recorded in a study of molecular identifiers for immune sequencing clone quantification. For naive CD8 T cells, sorting used the CD8+CD4-CCR7+CD45RA+ phenotype. TCRdb itself ran the PCR reads through MiXCR, one entry per CDR3 protein. Here the sample spans some 100,000 distinct CDR3 sequences, 36% being singletons. The germline CDR1 and CDR2 sequences are MNHEY and SMNVEV (reference sequence). The ends were cut back, 4 bases at V and 5 bases at J, with 12 bases in the middle. CDR3 size: 13 residues. J is TRBJ2-7 and V is TRBV27; D might be TRBD2 (6 bases). The sequencing sample was made of naive CD8+ T cells from blood, with Jurkat cell RNA spiked in. Stated subset: FACS-sorted CD8+CD4-CCR7+CD45RA+ naive T cells. This sequence was found in a human donor in good health. Some libraries in this study had Jurkat cell RNA spiked in. The DNA of the CDR3 is TGTGCCAGCAGTTCCGGGGGTACTGACGAGCAGTACTTC. This encodes CASSSGGTDEQYF.